Following are 5 T cell receptor beta chains from one sample sequenced in a study of cytomegalovirus exposure and HLA in healthy donors. Amplification used 60 Vbeta primers and 13 Jbeta primers. Assay: immunoSEQ multiplex PCR; the TCRdb copy retains only in-frame clones and omits some. The data hold approximately 170,000 clones, with roughly three quarters observed a single time. The sequencing sample was made of PBMCs. These receptors were taken from a male donor in good health and CMV-seropositive.

A few counts support this clone. The J gene is TRBJ1-4, the V gene TRBV6-5, with D maybe TRBD1 (6 bases). Trimming took off 7 bases at V and 7 bases at J, with 16 bases between the two ends. Germline CDR1 and CDR2: MNHEY and SVGAGI. The CDR3 is 14 amino acids. As DNA, the CDR3 is TGTGCCAGCAAGGACAGCAACAACCGTGAAAAACTGTTTTTT. This codes for CASKDSNNREKLFF.

This clone came up a few times. V usage is TRBV13 and J usage is TRBJ1-1; 7 bases agree with TRBD1. Germline-derived CDR1 and CDR2 are PRHDT and FYEKMQ (reference sequence). The CDR3 runs 15 residues. The V segment lost 0 bases and the J segment 4 bases; nucleotides outside the gene matches: 5. Written as DNA, the CDR3 is TGTGCCAGCAGCTTAGGACAGGGGCTCGGCACTGAAGCTTTCTTT. Translation gives CASSLGQGLGTEAFF. Full variable domain (outside the CDR3, taken from reference TRBV13 and TRBJ1-1): AAGVIQSPRHLIKEKRETATLKCYPIPRHDTVYWYQQGPGQDPQFLISFYEKMQSDKGSIPDRFSAQQFSDYHSELNMSSLELGDSALYFCASSLGQGLGTEAFFGQGTRLTVV.

The chain is built from TRBV19 and TRBJ1-2; D ambiguous. V gave up 1 base and J gave up 5 bases, with 17 bases separating them. The CDR3 consists of 16 residues. Germline V CDR1 and CDR2: LNHDA, SQIVND (reference sequence). The CDR3 DNA reads as TGTGCCAGTAGTATAGTCTTAGGCAGGTGGATTTATGGCTACACCTTC. Translated: CASSIVLGRWIYGYTF.

The chain combines TRBV30 with TRBJ1-1, with 7 bases fitting TRBD1. V was pared by 3 bases and J by 3 bases, with 4 bases of the junction left unmatched. This CDR3 is 13 amino acids long. Germline V lookup: CDR1 GTSNPN, CDR2 SVGIG (reference sequence). Here the CDR3 DNA reads TGTGCCTGGAGGGGACAGCCGGACACTGAAGCTTTCTTT. Protein: CAWRGQPDTEAFF. The variable domain in full, with the rest retrieved from reference TRBV30 and TRBJ1-1, is SQTIHQWPATLVQPVGSPLSLECTVEGTSNPNLYWYRQAAGRGLQLLFYSVGIGQISSEVPQNLSASRPQDRQFILSSKKLLLSDSGFYLCAWRGQPDTEAFFGQGTRLTVV.

Written as DNA, the CDR3 is TGTGCCAGCAGACCGACTAGCATCAATGAGCAGTTCTTC. It translates to CASRPTSINEQFF. The rearrangement joins TRBV4-2 to TRBJ2-1; 7 bases map to TRBD2. With 6 bases clipped from V and 6 bases from J, the junction kept 5 bases outside the gene matches. From germline, CDR1 is LGHNA and CDR2 YNFKEQ. The CDR3 consists of 13 residues.